The 9 T cell receptor beta chains below all came from one sample that was sequenced in a study of cytomegalovirus exposure and HLA in healthy donors. The primer mix had 60 Vbeta and 13 Jbeta primers. Data came from immunoSEQ multiplex PCR; TCRdb stores just in-frame clones and leaves some out. The table includes about 130,000 clones, around 74% detected once. Material for sequencing was PBMCs. Receptors were obtained from a man aged 30-40 years in good health and CMV-seronegative.

The genes are TRBV30 and TRBJ1-1; TRBD1 agrees at 8 bases. The CDR3 has 15 amino acids. V shed 0 bases, J shed 5 bases, and the junction held 8 bases outside the gene matches. From germline, CDR1 is GTSNPN and CDR2 SVGIG (reference sequence). The CDR3 loop is CAWSVLIQGETEAFF. Written as DNA, the CDR3 is TGTGCCTGGAGTGTACTAATACAGGGGGAGACTGAAGCTTTCTTT.

J is TRBJ2-7 and V is TRBV7-9; 7 nucleotides line up with TRBD1. Per germline, CDR1 SEHNR and CDR2 FQNEAQ (reference sequence). The V and J ends lost 5 bases and 3 bases, in that order; junction bases with no gene match: 7. The length of the CDR3 is 14 residues. The CDR3 is CASSTTTGFYEQYF. CDR3 DNA: TGTGCCAGCAGCACCACGACAGGGTTCTACGAGCAGTACTTC.

This rearrangement joins TRBV27 to TRBJ2-7, with a possible D match to TRBD2 (7 bases). The CDR3 runs 15 residues. Germline V CDR1 and CDR2: MNHEY, SMNVEV (reference sequence). V lost 0 bases to trimming and J lost 3 bases, with 12 bases between them. The CDR3 sequence is CASSLSAGADYEQYF. The CDR3 DNA reads as TGTGCCAGCAGTTTATCTGCGGGGGCGGACTACGAGCAGTACTTC.

V usage is TRBV6-6 and J usage is TRBJ2-1, with 10 bases lining up with TRBD1. The CDR3 runs to 14 residues. Germline CDR1 MNHNY, CDR2 SVGAGI (reference sequence). J lost 4 bases, V lost 7 bases, and 4 bases had no gene match. In nucleotides, the CDR3 is TGTGCCAGCACGCGGACAGGGGGTTACAATGAGCAGTTCTTC. This gives the protein CASTRTGGYNEQFF.

Only a few counts were recorded for this clone. This chain links TRBV7-2 with TRBJ1-1; 10 positions agree with TRBD1. This CDR3 has 15 residues. The V segment lost 4 bases and the J segment 8 bases; nucleotides outside the gene matches: 10. Germline CDR1 SGHTA, CDR2 FQGNSA. The CDR3 sequence is CASSSSGTGETEAFF. CDR3 sequence (DNA): TGTGCCAGCAGCTCATCCGGGACAGGGGAAACCGAAGCTTTCTTT. Complete variable domain (other parts from reference TRBV7-2 and TRBJ1-1): GAGVSQSPSNKVTEKGKDVELRCDPISGHTALYWYRQSLGQGLEFLIYFQGNSAPDKSGLPSDRFSAERTGGSVSTLTIQRTQQEDSAVYLCASSSSGTGETEAFFGQGTRLTVV.

This clone was detected a few times. This chain uses TRBV27 with TRBJ1-4; TRBD1 aligns across 9 bases. The ends lost 3 bases at V and 0 bases at J; junction bases unmatched: 8. The CDR3 has 18 amino acids. Germline V gene data show CDR1 as MNHEY and CDR2 as SMNVEV (reference sequence). The CDR3, as DNA: TGTGCCAGCAGTTTGTCCCCACAGGGGGCTGCAACTAATGAAAAACTGTTTTTT. Its translation is CASSLSPQGAATNEKLFF.

V usage is TRBV2 and J usage is TRBJ1-1, with unresolved D. The CDR3 runs 13 residues. Germline CDR1 reads SNHLY; CDR2 reads FYNNEI. Trimming removed 8 bases at V and 0 bases at J, with 10 bases between. The CDR3 spells CASLRRMNTEAFF. The CDR3 DNA sequence: TGTGCCAGCCTACGTCGCATGAACACTGAAGCTTTCTTT.

J is TRBJ2-7 and V is TRBV15, with TRBD1 matching over 8 bases. Germline V gene lookup returns CDR1 LNHNV and CDR2 YYDKDF (reference sequence). This CDR3 spans 16 amino acids. Trimming at V came to 3 bases and at J to 6 bases, leaving 13 bases not matched to a gene. The CDR3 is CATSRPKPGQASEQYF. The CDR3 coding sequence is TGTGCCACCAGCAGGCCAAAACCGGGACAGGCCTCCGAGCAGTACTTC.

Comment on this clone: The same CDR3 can be traced to other DNA sequences in this sample. The rearrangement links TRBV9 to TRBJ1-5, with 7 nucleotides matching TRBD1. V shed 3 bases and J 1 base; nucleotides not matched to a gene: 1. CDR3 length equals 14 residues. The V gene's germline CDR1 is SGDLS and CDR2 YYNGEE. The CDR3 is CASSATGSNQPQHF. The CDR3 DNA follows: TGTGCCAGCAGCGCGACAGGGAGCAATCAGCCCCAGCATTTT.